These T cell receptor beta chains were read from a single sample in a study of blood T cells in healthy people across ages. TCRdb re-analysed the 5' RACE reads in MiXCR, keeping a single row per CDR3 protein. The table shows 1.2 million to 1.5 million distinct CDR3 sequences, with 42% occurring only once. Sequencing used blood. These receptor sequences come from a woman between 18 and 29 years old in good health. Each CDR3 is given with its conserved first and last residue. D genes are given only for firm matches. Where a row states a size, it is once, few, many or the class of an expanded clone; other rows omit it.

clone size,V gene,D gene,J gene,CDR3 protein,CDR3 DNA
-,TRBV9,-,TRBJ1-2,CASSVGGDRYGYTF,TGTGCCAGCAGCGTAGGTGGAGACCGCTATGGCTACACCTTC
-,TRBV27,-,TRBJ2-1,CASSPIRTAGWFF,TGTGCCAGCAGCCCGATTAGGACGGCCGGTTGGTTCTTC
-,TRBV24-1,-,TRBJ2-5,CATSAGGRETQYF,TGTGCCACCAGTGCTGGGGGCAGAGAGACCCAGTACTTC
-,TRBV12-3/TRBV12-4,-,TRBJ2-2,CASSHQFSNTGELFF,TGTGCCAGCAGTCACCAATTCTCGAACACCGGGGAGCTGTTTTTT
-,TRBV12-3/TRBV12-4,-,TRBJ1-2,CASSFLPRNYGYTF,TGTGCCAGCAGTTTTTTACCCAGGAACTATGGCTACACCTTC
-,TRBV2,-,TRBJ2-7,CASSEAPGDTYEQYF,TGTGCCAGCAGTGAAGCTCCCGGTGATACCTACGAGCAGTACTTC
-,TRBV20-1,TRBD1,TRBJ1-3,CSAPGQGRNTIYF,TGCAGTGCTCCGGGACAGGGAAGGAACACCATATATTTT
few,TRBV7-2,-,TRBJ2-5,CASSPGHTETQYF,TGTGCCAGCAGCCCAGGACATACGGAGACCCAGTACTTC
many,TRBV5-1,-,TRBJ2-1,CASSSDLATYNEQFF,TGCGCCAGCAGCTCTGATCTAGCGACCTACAATGAGCAGTTCTTC
few,TRBV20-1,TRBD2,TRBJ2-3,CSALTSGTSDTQYF,TGCAGTGCTCTGACTAGCGGGACCTCAGATACGCAGTATTTT
-,TRBV2,-,TRBJ1-3,CASAPQGSGNTIYF,TGTGCCAGCGCACCCCAAGGATCTGGAAACACCATATATTTT